This TCR beta chain was sequenced in a study of control samples from healthy donors and cancer patients. Germline CDR1 and CDR2: SGHAT and FQNNGV. CDR3 size: 15 residues. The V and J ends lost 0 bases and 0 bases respectively, with 8 bases between them. Libraries were prepared by immunoSEQ multiplex PCR; TCRdb keeps only in-frame clonotypes and omits some of them. The sample includes 85,000 to 100,000 clones, approximately 82% of them seen just once. This clonotype originated in a man in his 60s in good health. The chain couples TRBV11-2 to TRBJ1-1; D unresolved. The sequenced sample consisted of blood. The CDR3, as DNA: TGTGCCAGCAGCTTAGATAGCTCCATGAACACTGAAGCTTTCTTT. As protein: CASSLDSSMNTEAFF.